This TCR beta chain was recorded in a study of CD8 T cells in Susac syndrome (dated by TCRdb to about 2019). A note on the overall study: Repertoire sequencing was used to test whether CD8+ T cell activation and differentiation in Susac syndrome was antigen driven. The full study reports these points: The TCR sequencing and HLA analysis was acknowledged to have included a relatively small number of individuals.

Peripheral blood CD8+ and CD4+ T cells from healthy donors, Susac syndrome patients and multiple sclerosis patients were profiled using high-throughput TCR beta sequencing. Multiple sclerosis controls were treatment-naive patients with stable or active relapsing-remitting disease fulfilling revised McDonald criteria. Bulk CD8+ and CD4+ T cells were purified by magnetic negative isolation, whereas CD8+ TEMRA cells were enriched by FACS. Blood was collected in EDTA tubes and processed within 24 hours, with PBMCs isolated through density gradient centrifugation. PBMCs destined for TCR sequencing were cryopreserved in liquid nitrogen and later thawed in a 37 °C water bath. The sorted or isolated CD4+, CD8+ and CD8+ TEMRA cells reached a purity of at least 90%. RNA was extracted using the RNeasy kit, and about 0.45 to 1 microgram was reverse transcribed with random hexamers. TCR beta CDR3 regions were amplified with the immunoSEQ multiplex PCR assay covering 54 Vbeta and 13 Jbeta segments. To correct PCR amplification bias, a synthetic template baseline was used for both primer optimization and computational correction. Processing in the source paper ran as follows. Reads were annotated to V, D and J genes per IMGT and analyzed with immunoSEQ Analyzer, keeping only productive sequences. To calculate clonality, Shannon entropy was normalized by log2 of the number of productive unique sequences and then subtracted from one. For each patient and control, public and private clones were evaluated within the 100 most prevalent clones. Susac-specific clones were defined as absent from healthy and MS cohorts, roughly 1,100 published viral clones and other ImmuneACCESS disease sequences. TCRdb handled the public reads itself, with Q25 trimming in fastp and clone calling in MiXCR, and kept productive beta chains. Each entry merges the rows of one CDR3 protein and shows their most common DNA and genes. Here the V and J calls rest on TCRdb's processing, not on the authors' analysis. Across this sample there are approximately 180,000 distinct CDR3 sequences, with 93% seen only once. The ten biggest clones cover 0.09% to 0.095% of the sample.

The germline V gene (reference sequence) sets CDR1 to DFQATT and CDR2 to SNEGSKA. Unmatched junction bases come to 5, with V trimmed by 5 bases and J by 3 bases. Including the terminal cysteine and phenylalanine, the CDR3 comprises 14 residues. Left in the record is the CDR3 DNA by itself, 42 bases read in frame from the first base. Of note for this clonotype: Its antigen remains unidentified. No base quality values were provided; no much bigger clone lies one nucleotide off.

The V and J genes are TRBV20-1 and TRBJ2-3; TRBD2 agrees with 10 junctional bases. The sequenced sample consisted of CD4+ T cells from PBMCs. This sequence originates from a human donor with multiple sclerosis. The DNA reads TGCAGTGCTCCATCTAGCGGGGGAACAGATACGCAGTATTTT. Translation gives CSAPSSGGTDTQYF.